This passage covers 4 T cell receptor beta chains from one sample sequenced in a study of blood T cell repertoires in COVID-19. Sequencing used immunoSEQ multiplex PCR; TCRdb keeps in-frame clones, though not all of them. The repertoire includes some 68,000 clones, roughly 80% of them detected once, and roughly 27% sits in the top ten. The sequenced sample was peripheral blood. The receptors derive from a man in his 70s with acute or convalescent COVID-19.

The chain joins TRBV4-1 to TRBJ2-3; a weak D match, TRBD1 (5 bases). CDR1 MGHRA and CDR2 YSYEKL come from the germline V gene. This CDR3 has 13 residues. The V end was cut by 1 base, the J end by 10 bases, with 12 bases between. CDR3 nucleotide sequence: TGCGCCAGCAGCCAAGTAGCCACAGGTGCGCAGTATTTT. Its protein is CASSQVATGAQYF.

V gene TRBV3-1 (or the pseudogene TRBV3-2) combines with J gene TRBJ2-2; possible D gene TRBD2, 5 bases. V lost 4 bases and J lost 4, with 16 bases in between. The CDR3 contains 16 residues. The germline CDR1 and CDR2 sequences are LGHDT and YNNKEL (reference sequence). The CDR3 region has the DNA TGTGCCAGCAGCCGAGGATTACTAGGTTCCACCGGGGAGCTGTTTTTT. This sequence encodes CASSRGLLGSTGELFF.

This sequence joins TRBV27 and TRBJ1-1; 7 bases line up with TRBD1. In germline, CDR1 is MNHEY, CDR2 SMNVEV (reference sequence). The CDR3 is made up of 14 amino acids. J was trimmed by 4 bases and V by 5 bases; bases with no gene match: 7. DNA for the CDR3: TGTGCCAGCAGTACCCCGAGGGGGCTCACTGAAGCTTTCTTT. Its translation is CASSTPRGLTEAFF.

The rearrangement joins TRBV9 to TRBJ2-3; the match to TRBD1 covers 9 bases. The germline V gene has CDR1 SGDLS and CDR2 YYNGEE. This CDR3 has 18 amino acids. V dropped 0 bases and J dropped 1; count of bases not matched to a gene: 9. The CDR3 sequence is CASSVGRGQGFGTDTQYF. The CDR3 DNA reads as TGTGCCAGCAGCGTAGGACGGGGACAGGGATTTGGCACAGATACGCAGTATTTT.